The T cell receptor beta chain under discussion was sequenced for a study of blood T cell repertoires in COVID-19. CDR1 and CDR2 from the germline V gene are KGHDR and SFDVKD. The CDR3 is 14 residues long. V was shortened by 7 bases and J by 1 base, with 12 bases between the two germline ends. Sequenced by immunoSEQ multiplex PCR; TCRdb stores in-frame clones only, minus some. Here the sample spans about 160,000 clones, 90% to 95% being singletons. J is TRBJ1-1 and V is TRBV24-1; the D gene is possibly TRBD1 (6 bases). This sequence originates from a woman aged 45-65 years with acute or convalescent COVID-19. The source material was peripheral blood. For the CDR3, the DNA is TGTGCCACCAGATCGACAGGATCGAACACTGAAGCTTTCTTT. Translated: CATRSTGSNTEAFF.